The next 27 T cell receptor beta chains were all read from a single sample in a study of T-cell reconstitution after alpha-beta-depleted transplantation in children. The authors prepared the TCRbeta library with unique molecular identifiers. TCRdb analysed the PCR reads with MiXCR anew, one entry per CDR3 protein. The profile shows 150,000 to 200,000 distinct CDR3 sequences, 6.3% of them singletons. This sample comprised PBMCs, obtained before TCRalphabeta/CD19-depleted stem cell transplant. These receptors were taken from a girl under two years old with combined immunodeficiency, due to receive a stem cell transplant.

This clonotype was seen many times. V usage is TRBV7-9 and J usage is TRBJ2-2; the match to TRBD2 covers 7 bases. Germline lookup yields CDR1 SEHNR and CDR2 FQNEAQ (reference sequence). The CDR3 totals 13 residues. Trimming cost V 7 bases and J 6 bases; bases outside gene matches: 5. The DNA of the CDR3 is TGTGCCAGCACCATACTAGCGCCCGGGGAGCTGTTTTTT. Protein sequence: CASTILAPGELFF.

The sample holds many counts of this clonotype. The genes are TRBV29-1 and TRBJ2-3; the D gene could be TRBD1 or TRBD2 (6 bases each). With 1 base removed from V and 4 bases from J, the gap between germline ends came to 15 bases. The CDR3 extends over 15 amino acids. Germline CDR1 is SQVTM and CDR2 is ANQGSEA. The CDR3 DNA reads TGCAGCGTTGAAGGGGAATTGGGGGGCCCAGATACGCAGTATTTT. It is translated as CSVEGELGGPDTQYF.

V gene TRBV29-1 combines with J gene TRBJ2-7; perhaps D is TRBD1 or TRBD2 (6 bases each). Germline CDR1 is SQVTM and CDR2 is ANQGSEA. The CDR3 loop spans 13 amino acids. Trimming stripped 8 bases from V and 7 bases from J, with 21 bases between. CDR3 DNA: TGCAGCACAAGCACACAGGGAGGCGGAGAGCAGTACTTC. This encodes CSTSTQGGGEQYF.

This chain links TRBV4-1 with TRBJ2-7, with D unclear. CDR3 length: 15 residues. V lost 2 bases and J lost 3, with 14 bases in between. CDR1 is MGHRA and CDR2 is YSYEKL in the germline V gene. CDR3 sequence reads: CASSQQERTFYEQYF. In DNA form, the CDR3 reads TGCGCCAGCAGCCAACAGGAGAGGACGTTCTACGAGCAGTACTTC.

This clonotype was detected ten times or more. This chain joins TRBV28 and TRBJ2-2, with 8 bases that match TRBD2. Germline CDR1 MDHEN, CDR2 SYDVKM. J gave up 6 bases and V 2 bases, and 8 bases lay outside the gene matches. This CDR3 is built from 16 residues. The CDR3 sequence is CASSLDSGTPAGELFF. CDR3 in DNA: TGTGCCAGCAGTTTAGATAGCGGGACCCCTGCCGGGGAGCTGTTTTTT.

The table lists this clonotype with many counts. The chain couples TRBV30 to TRBJ2-6; D remains unclear. Germline CDR1 GTSNPN, CDR2 SVGIG (reference sequence). Trimming removed 0 bases at V and 1 base at J, with 13 bases between. The CDR3 covers 17 residues. CDR3 region: CAWSVGMYGSGANVLTF. The CDR3 DNA reads as TGTGCCTGGAGTGTAGGGATGTATGGTTCTGGGGCCAACGTCCTGACTTTC.

This clonotype was observed at least ten times. This rearrangement joins TRBV5-5 to TRBJ2-2; tentative D call: TRBD1 (5 bases). CDR1 is SGHKS, CDR2 YYEKEE, per germline (reference sequence). V was cut by 1 base and J by 6 bases, with 7 bases left in between. CDR3 length: 13 residues. Written as DNA, the CDR3 is TGTGCCAGCAGCTTGCAGGGATCCGGGGAGCTGTTTTTT. This codes for CASSLQGSGELFF.

The chain combines TRBV7-2 with TRBJ2-5; no clear D gene. This CDR3 is 10 amino acids long. The ends were cut back, 4 bases at V and 13 bases at J, with 10 bases in the middle. Looked up from germline, CDR1 is SGHTA and CDR2 is FQGNSA. This CDR3 reads CASSYTNLYF. CDR3 nucleotides: TGTGCCAGCAGCTATACCAATCTGTACTTC.

This clonotype was detected ten times or more. V and J are TRBV12-3 or TRBV12-4 and TRBJ1-1; D not resolved. Trimming took 4 bases from V and 2 from J, leaving 8 bases between them. The CDR3 loop spans 13 amino acids. The CDR3 sequence is CASSWRGNTEAFF. CDR3 coding DNA: TGTGCCAGCAGTTGGCGGGGTAACACTGAAGCTTTCTTT.

Ten or more counts support this clonotype. The chain uses TRBV12-3 or TRBV12-4 and TRBJ2-5; 12 bases agree with TRBD2. The CDR3 is 15 amino acids. V lost 6 bases, J lost 3 bases, and 5 bases stayed unmatched. CDR3 sequence: CASRLLAGGEETQYF. CDR3 coding DNA: TGTGCCAGCAGGTTACTAGCGGGGGGAGAAGAGACCCAGTACTTC.

This clonotype has a count of ten or more. This chain connects TRBV15 to TRBJ2-7; the D is unclear. CDR3 size: 13 residues. V was shortened by 0 bases and J by 5 bases, with 8 bases between the two germline ends. Germline assignment: CDR1 LNHNV and CDR2 YYDKDF (reference sequence). CDR3 sequence (DNA): TGTGCCACCAGCAGAGATAACCGGGACGAGCAGTACTTC. Translating gives CATSRDNRDEQYF.

This clonotype was seen many times. J is TRBJ2-1 and V is TRBV7-2, with 11 bases aligning to TRBD2. CDR1 is SGHTA, CDR2 FQGNSA, per germline. Trimming at V came to 5 bases and at J to 5 bases, leaving 17 bases not matched to a gene. This CDR3 contains 19 residues. The CDR3 loop is CASSLRTLSGGANDNEQFF. The CDR3 DNA sequence: TGTGCCAGCAGCCTGAGAACACTTAGCGGGGGGGCGAACGACAATGAGCAGTTCTTC.

This clonotype was seen repeatedly, ten times or more. The chain couples TRBV20-1 to TRBJ2-7; D might be TRBD2 (6 bases). The ends were cut back, 4 bases at V and 4 bases at J, with 14 bases in the middle. The CDR3 has 13 amino acids. Germline V lookup: CDR1 DFQATT, CDR2 SNEGSKA (reference sequence). CDR3 nucleotides: TGCAGTGCTACGGGACTGGGAAGTTACGAGCAGTACTTC. This translates into CSATGLGSYEQYF.

This clonotype has at least ten counts. This sequence joins TRBV28 and TRBJ1-4; D is perhaps TRBD1 (5 bases). The CDR3 has 15 amino acids. The V gene lost 2 bases and the J gene lost 3 bases, with 10 bases spanning the gap. CDR1 is MDHEN, CDR2 SYDVKM, per germline. CDR3 DNA: TGTGCCAGCAGTTTACACGACAGATCTAATGAAAAACTGTTTTTT. This codes for CASSLHDRSNEKLFF.

This clonotype was recorded at least ten times. V is TRBV6-5 and J is TRBJ1-1; TRBD1 is a possible D gene (6 bases). Germline loops: CDR1 MNHEY, CDR2 SVGAGI. Trimming stripped 2 bases from V and 4 bases from J, with 17 bases between. CDR3 length: 16 amino acids. The DNA of the CDR3 is TGTGCCAGCAGTTACACGGACCAGGGGATGGGCACTGAAGCTTTCTTT. This codes for CASSYTDQGMGTEAFF.

This clonotype was recorded at least ten times. The gene calls are TRBV6-1 and TRBJ2-7; D ambiguous. This CDR3 region has 13 residues. V lost 1 base and J lost 6, with 10 bases in between. Germline lookup yields CDR1 MNHNS and CDR2 SASEGT. The CDR3 coding sequence is TGTGCCAGCAGTGAAGGCAGGTACTTCGAGCAGTACTTC. Its translation: CASSEGRYFEQYF.

This clonotype came up many times. The V and J genes are TRBV15 and TRBJ2-7; D is possibly TRBD1 (5 bases). Germline-derived CDR1 and CDR2 are LNHNV and YYDKDF (reference sequence). The CDR3 length is 17 residues. The V end lost 2 bases, the J end lost 2 bases, and 19 bases lay between the germline ends. The CDR3 region is CATSRNLQAFLTYEQYF. The CDR3, as DNA: TGTGCCACCAGCAGAAACCTACAGGCCTTCTTAACCTACGAGCAGTACTTC.

This clonotype was picked up many times. The chain is built from TRBV6-2 or TRBV6-3 and TRBJ2-1; the D gene is possibly TRBD2 (6 bases). The ends were cut back, 5 bases at V and 3 bases at J, with 23 bases in the middle. This CDR3 is built from 18 residues. Germline V CDR1 and CDR2: MNHEY, SVGEGT. Written as DNA, the CDR3 is TGTGCCAGCAGTCAACCACCGGGACTCAACCTCCTCTACAATGAGCAGTTCTTC. It translates to CASSQPPGLNLLYNEQFF.

The table lists this clonotype with many counts. This sequence joins TRBV7-8 and TRBJ2-3; D is undetermined. The CDR3 has 16 residues. Germline CDR1 and CDR2: SGHVS and FQNEAQ. V was clipped by 2 bases and J by 0 bases, with 12 bases between them. The CDR3 DNA reads TGTGCCAGCAGCTTAACCCTGGGTGGGAGCACAGATACGCAGTATTTT. Translated, it gives CASSLTLGGSTDTQYF.

This clonotype was counted at least ten times. This chain connects TRBV7-6 to TRBJ1-4; TRBD1 matches 8 bases. The V gene end was trimmed by 3 bases and the J gene end by 4 bases; junction bases not matched to a gene: 4. The germline gives CDR1 SGHVS, CDR2 FNYEAQ. The CDR3 runs 15 residues. CDR3 DNA: TGTGCCAGCAGCTTGGACAGGGCCTTTAATGAAAAACTGTTTTTT. Amino acids: CASSLDRAFNEKLFF.

This clonotype occurred a few times. V and J are TRBV6-1 and TRBJ2-1; unclear D gene. The CDR3 runs 14 residues. V lost 6 bases and J lost 6, with 15 bases in between. Germline loops: CDR1 MNHNS, CDR2 SASEGT. Here the CDR3 DNA reads TGTGCCAGCAGCCCCGAAGCGTGGGGCAATGAGCAGTTCTTC. It is translated as CASSPEAWGNEQFF.

This clonotype was recorded many times. The CDR3 nucleotides read TGTGCCAGCAGCTCTAGGCACTATGGACAGGAAGGGTCCTACAATGAGCAGTTCTTC. This encodes CASSSRHYGQEGSYNEQFF. The chain has TRBV7-3 and TRBJ2-1; 7 positions agree with TRBD1. CDR1 is SGHTA and CDR2 is FQGTGA in the germline V gene. This CDR3 region has 19 residues. J was trimmed by 1 base and V by 4 bases; bases with no gene match: 16.

This clonotype was seen many times. The chain has TRBV6-5 and TRBJ2-1; possible D gene TRBD2, 6 bases. The V end was cut by 7 bases, the J end by 6 bases, with 13 bases between. Germline CDR1 reads MNHEY; CDR2 reads SVGAGI. This CDR3 comprises 13 residues. CDR3 in DNA: TGTGCCAGCATGTCGGGAGTTAGCAATGAGCAGTTCTTC. Its translation: CASMSGVSNEQFF.

The sample holds a few counts of this clonotype. The chain is built from TRBV7-2 and TRBJ1-1; D gene uncertain. The CDR3 has 15 amino acids. Trimming pared 2 bases from V and 0 bases from J, leaving 10 bases between. Germline V gene data show CDR1 as SGHTA and CDR2 as FQGNSA. CDR3 sequence (DNA): TGTGCCAGCAGCTTAACCCCGGGGATGAACACTGAAGCTTTCTTT. Amino acid sequence: CASSLTPGMNTEAFF.

This clonotype was seen at least ten times. V and J are TRBV11-2 and TRBJ2-1; tentatively, D is TRBD1 or TRBD2 (6 bases each). V dropped 2 bases and J dropped 5 bases, with 16 bases sitting between them. Germline CDR1 is SGHAT and CDR2 is FQNNGV. The CDR3 has 16 residues. The CDR3 loop is CASSLFFGGVDNEQFF. The CDR3 coding sequence is TGTGCCAGCAGCTTATTCTTCGGGGGCGTCGACAATGAGCAGTTCTTC.

This clonotype was seen ten or more times. The chain employs TRBV7-9 and TRBJ2-3, with 10 bases lining up with TRBD2. V gave up 4 bases and J gave up 2 bases; unmatched junction bases: 6. CDR3 length: 16 residues. The germline CDR1 and CDR2 sequences are SEHNR and FQNEAQ (reference sequence). CDR3 sequence (DNA): TGTGCCAGCAGCTCAATACTAGCGGGGTACACAGATACGCAGTATTTT. Translated: CASSSILAGYTDTQYF.

This rearrangement joins TRBV18 to TRBJ1-2; TRBD1 aligns across 7 bases. There are 15 residues in the CDR3. Germline-derived CDR1 and CDR2 are KGHSH and LQKENI. The V segment lost 3 bases and the J segment 4 bases; nucleotides outside the gene matches: 8. This CDR3 reads CASSPSGTDLYGYTF. In DNA form, the CDR3 reads TGTGCCAGCTCACCCTCGGGGACAGACCTCTATGGCTACACCTTC.